This TCR beta chain was recorded in a study of blood T cell repertoires in COVID-19. Study context: Samples came from the United States, Italy and Spain, spanning acute and convalescent COVID-19. T cells, B-cell-depleted T cells, or PBMCs provided the cDNA or gDNA that served as material.

Trimming shortened V by 4 bases and J by 9 bases, and 19 bases separated the two germline ends. The CDR3 extends over 14 amino acids. In germline, CDR1 is LNHNV, CDR2 YYDKDF (reference sequence). Original handling: Quantification of nucleated cells was approximated via reference gene primer amplification. Some clones are missing from TCRdb's copy, which holds only in-frame ones; the method was immunoSEQ multiplex PCR. V, J and clone size derive from that table, while D and trimming were established from the DNA sequence. The sample carries hundreds of thousands of clones, about 90% recorded once. Sequencing was performed on peripheral blood. This sequence originates from a woman aged 40 to 55 who had recovered from COVID-19. The J gene is TRBJ2-7, the V gene TRBV15, with D uncertain. The CDR3 DNA sequence: TGTGCCACCAGCAACGGTGGTCTCGCGCCCCGGCAGTACTTC. Translated: CATSNGGLAPRQYF.